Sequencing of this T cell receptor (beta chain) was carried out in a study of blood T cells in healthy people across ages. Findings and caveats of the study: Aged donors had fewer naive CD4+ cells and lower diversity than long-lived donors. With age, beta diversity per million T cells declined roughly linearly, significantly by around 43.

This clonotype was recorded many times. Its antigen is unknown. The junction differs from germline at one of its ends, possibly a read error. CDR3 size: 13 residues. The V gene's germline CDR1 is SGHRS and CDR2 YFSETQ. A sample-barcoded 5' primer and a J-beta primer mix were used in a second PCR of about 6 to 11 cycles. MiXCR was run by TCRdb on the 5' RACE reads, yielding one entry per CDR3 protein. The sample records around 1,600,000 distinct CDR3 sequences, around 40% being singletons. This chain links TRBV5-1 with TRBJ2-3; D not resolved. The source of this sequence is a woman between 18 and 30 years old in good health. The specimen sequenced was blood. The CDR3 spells CASSLEGTDTQYF. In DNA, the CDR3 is TGTGCCAGCAGCTTAGAAGGCACAGATACGCAGTATTTT.